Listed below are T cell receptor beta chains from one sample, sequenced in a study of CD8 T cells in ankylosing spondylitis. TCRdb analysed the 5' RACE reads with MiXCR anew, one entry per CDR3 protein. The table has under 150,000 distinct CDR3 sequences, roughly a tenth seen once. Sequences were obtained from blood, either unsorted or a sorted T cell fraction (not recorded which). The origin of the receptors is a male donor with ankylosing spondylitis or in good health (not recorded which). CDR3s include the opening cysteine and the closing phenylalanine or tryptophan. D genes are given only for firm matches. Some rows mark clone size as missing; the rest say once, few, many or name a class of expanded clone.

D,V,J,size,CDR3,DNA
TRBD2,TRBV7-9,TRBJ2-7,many,CASSELAFEQYF,TGTGCCAGCAGCGAACTAGCGTTCGAGCAGTACTTC
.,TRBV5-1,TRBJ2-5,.,CASSFSSGLETQYF,TGCGCCAGCAGCTTCTCATCTGGGTTAGAGACCCAGTACTTC
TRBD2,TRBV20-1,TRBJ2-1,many,CSARDRSGRATYNEQFF,TGCAGTGCTAGAGATCGCAGCGGGAGGGCAACCTACAATGAGCAGTTCTTC
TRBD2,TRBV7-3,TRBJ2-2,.,CASSYGTTPNTGELFF,TGTGCCAGCAGCTACGGGACTACTCCTAACACCGGGGAGCTGTTTTTT
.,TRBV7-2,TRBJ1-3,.,CASSPSPWVLSGNTIYF,TGTGCCAGCAGCCCCAGCCCCTGGGTTTTGTCTGGAAACACCATATATTTT
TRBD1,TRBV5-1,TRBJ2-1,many,CASSFGTGAYNEQFF,TGCGCCAGCAGCTTCGGGACAGGGGCTTACAATGAGCAGTTCTTC
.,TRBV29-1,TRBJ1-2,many,CSVGGSTSGYGYTF,TGCAGCGTTGGGGGCTCTACGTCGGGCTATGGCTACACCTTC
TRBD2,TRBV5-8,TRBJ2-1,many,CASSLGTSGPYNEQFF,TGTGCCAGCAGCTTGGGGACTAGCGGACCCTACAATGAGCAGTTCTTC
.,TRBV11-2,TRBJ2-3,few,CASSLAGRRTDTQYF,TGTGCCAGCAGCTTAGCGGGACGGCGCACAGATACGCAGTATTTT
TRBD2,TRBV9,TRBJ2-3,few,CASSEGLAGGPDTQYF,TGTGCCAGCAGCGAAGGATTAGCGGGAGGGCCAGATACGCAGTATTTT
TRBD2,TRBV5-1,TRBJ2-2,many,CASSFGPSGRGAGELFF,TGCGCCAGCAGCTTCGGTCCTAGCGGGAGAGGCGCCGGGGAGCTGTTTTTT